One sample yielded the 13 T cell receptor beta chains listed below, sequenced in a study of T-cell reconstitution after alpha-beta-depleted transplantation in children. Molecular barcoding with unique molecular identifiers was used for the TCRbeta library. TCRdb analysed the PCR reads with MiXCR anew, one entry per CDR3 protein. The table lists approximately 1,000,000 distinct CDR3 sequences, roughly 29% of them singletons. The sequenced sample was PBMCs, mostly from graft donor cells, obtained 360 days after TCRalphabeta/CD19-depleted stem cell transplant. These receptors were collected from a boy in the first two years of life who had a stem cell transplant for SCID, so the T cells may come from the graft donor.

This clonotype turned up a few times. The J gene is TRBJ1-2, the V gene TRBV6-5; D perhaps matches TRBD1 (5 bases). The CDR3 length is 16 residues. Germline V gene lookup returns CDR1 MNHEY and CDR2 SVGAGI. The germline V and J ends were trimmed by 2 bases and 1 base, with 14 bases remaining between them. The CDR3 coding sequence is TGTGCCAGCAGTTACCTAACAAGGGGCTTTAACTATGGCTACACCTTC. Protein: CASSYLTRGFNYGYTF.

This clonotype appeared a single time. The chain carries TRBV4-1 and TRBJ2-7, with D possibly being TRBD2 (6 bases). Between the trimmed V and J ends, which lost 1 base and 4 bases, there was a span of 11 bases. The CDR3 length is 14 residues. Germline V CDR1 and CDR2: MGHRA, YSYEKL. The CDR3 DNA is TGCGCCAGCAGCCAAGTGCCAGGGAGGTACGAGCAGTACTTC. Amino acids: CASSQVPGRYEQYF.

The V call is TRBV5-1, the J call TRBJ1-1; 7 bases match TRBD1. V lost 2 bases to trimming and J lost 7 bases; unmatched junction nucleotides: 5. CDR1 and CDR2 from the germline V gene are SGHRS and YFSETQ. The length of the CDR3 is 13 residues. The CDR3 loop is CASSLLTGSEAFF. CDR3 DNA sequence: TGCGCCAGCAGCTTATTGACAGGGAGTGAAGCTTTCTTT.

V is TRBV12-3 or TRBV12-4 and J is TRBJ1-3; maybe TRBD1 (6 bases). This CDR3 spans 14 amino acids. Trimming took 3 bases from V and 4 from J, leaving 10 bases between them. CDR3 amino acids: CASSFWGQGNTIYF. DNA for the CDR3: TGTGCCAGCAGTTTTTGGGGGCAGGGAAACACCATATATTTT.

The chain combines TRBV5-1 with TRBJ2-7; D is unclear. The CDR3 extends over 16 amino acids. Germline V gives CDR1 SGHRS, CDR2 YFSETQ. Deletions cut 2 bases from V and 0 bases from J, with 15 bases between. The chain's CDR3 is CASSLNRPRSSYEQYF. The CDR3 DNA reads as TGCGCCAGCAGCTTAAACAGACCCCGAAGCTCCTACGAGCAGTACTTC.

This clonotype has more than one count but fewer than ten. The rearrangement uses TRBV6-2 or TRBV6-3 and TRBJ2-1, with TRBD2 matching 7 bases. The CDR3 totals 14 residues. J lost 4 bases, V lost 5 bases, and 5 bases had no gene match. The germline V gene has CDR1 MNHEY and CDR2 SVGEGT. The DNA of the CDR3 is TGTGCCAGCAGTAGACTAGCCGATTACAATGAGCAGTTCTTC. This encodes CASSRLADYNEQFF.

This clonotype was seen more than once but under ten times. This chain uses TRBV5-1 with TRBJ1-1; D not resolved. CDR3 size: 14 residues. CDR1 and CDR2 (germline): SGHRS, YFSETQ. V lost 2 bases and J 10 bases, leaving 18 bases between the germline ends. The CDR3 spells CASSFRPKNRRAFF. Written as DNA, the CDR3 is TGCGCCAGCAGCTTTAGACCGAAGAACAGAAGAGCTTTCTTT.

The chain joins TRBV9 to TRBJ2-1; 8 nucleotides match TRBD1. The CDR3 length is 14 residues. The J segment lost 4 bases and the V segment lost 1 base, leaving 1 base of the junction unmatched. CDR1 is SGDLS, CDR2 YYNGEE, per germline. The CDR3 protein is CASSVRTGYNEQFF. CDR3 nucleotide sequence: TGTGCCAGCAGCGTAAGGACAGGGTACAATGAGCAGTTCTTC.

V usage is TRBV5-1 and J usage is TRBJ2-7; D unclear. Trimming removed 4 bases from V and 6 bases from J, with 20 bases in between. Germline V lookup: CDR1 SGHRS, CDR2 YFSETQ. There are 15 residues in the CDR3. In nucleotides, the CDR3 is TGCGCCAGCAGCCCCGCGGTCCCGCTCCCAGCCGAGCAGTACTTC. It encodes CASSPAVPLPAEQYF. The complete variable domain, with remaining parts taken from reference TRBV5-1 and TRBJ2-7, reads KAGVTQTPRYLIKTRGQQVTLSCSPISGHRSVSWYQQTPGQGLQFLFEYFSETQRNKGNFPGRFSGRQFSNSRSEMNVSTLELGDSALYLCASSPAVPLPAEQYFGPGTRLTVT.

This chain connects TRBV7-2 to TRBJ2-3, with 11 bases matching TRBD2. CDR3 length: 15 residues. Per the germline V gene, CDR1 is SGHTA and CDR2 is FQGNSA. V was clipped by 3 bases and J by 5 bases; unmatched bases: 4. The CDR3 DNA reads TGTGCCAGCAGCTTTATAGGACTAGCGGGAGATACGCAGTATTTT. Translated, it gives CASSFIGLAGDTQYF.

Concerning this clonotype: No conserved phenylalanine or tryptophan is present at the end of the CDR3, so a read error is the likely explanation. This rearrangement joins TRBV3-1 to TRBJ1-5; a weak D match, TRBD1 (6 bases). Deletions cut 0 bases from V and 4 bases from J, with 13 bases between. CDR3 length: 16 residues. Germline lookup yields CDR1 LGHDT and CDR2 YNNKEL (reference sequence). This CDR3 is CASSQEGAGSNQPQHY. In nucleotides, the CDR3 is TGTGCCAGCAGCCAAGAGGGGGCAGGGTCGAATCAGCCCCAGCATTAT.

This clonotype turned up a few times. The DNA for the CDR3 is TGCGCCAGCAGCCAAGAGTCTAGCGGGGAGACCCAGTACTTC. Amino acids: CASSQESSGETQYF. J is TRBJ2-5 and V is TRBV4-3; 8 bases align to TRBD2. Germline trimming cut 0 bases from V and 5 bases from J; bases unmatched to any gene: 2. Germline V CDR1 and CDR2: LGHNA, YSLEER. CDR3 length: 14 residues.

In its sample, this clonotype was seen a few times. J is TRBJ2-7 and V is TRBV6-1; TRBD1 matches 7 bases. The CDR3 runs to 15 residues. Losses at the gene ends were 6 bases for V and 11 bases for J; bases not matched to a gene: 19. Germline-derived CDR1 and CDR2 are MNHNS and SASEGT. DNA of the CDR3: TGTGCCAGCAGGGAGACAGGGATGACTTCTCGGGGAGAGTACTTC. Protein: CASRETGMTSRGEYF.